The 32 T cell receptor beta chains below come from one sample, sequenced in a study of blood T cell repertoires in COVID-19. The protocol was immunoSEQ multiplex PCR, while the TCRdb copy is restricted to in-frame clones and leaves out a portion. Found here are about 280,000 clones, more than 75% of them singletons; the top ten hold approximately 10%. Sequences were obtained from peripheral blood. These receptors were collected from a man aged 40-50 years with active or convalescent COVID-19.

This chain uses TRBV19 with TRBJ1-4; 7 positions agree with TRBD1. CDR3 length: 15 residues. Germline values: CDR1 LNHDA, CDR2 SQIVND (reference sequence). V gave up 7 bases and J gave up 8 bases; unmatched junction bases: 13. In nucleotides, the CDR3 is TGTGCCAGTAACTCTGCCCAAACAGGGGACGAAAAACTGTTTTTT. It specifies CASNSAQTGDEKLFF.

The rearrangement joins TRBV27 to TRBJ1-5; D not certain. The CDR3 has 13 residues. V was pared by 3 bases and J by 5 bases, with 8 bases between. Germline V gene sequence: CDR1 MNHEY, CDR2 SMNVEV (reference sequence). CDR3 in amino acids: CASSFEEDQPQHF. CDR3 nucleotides: TGTGCCAGCAGTTTTGAGGAAGATCAGCCCCAGCATTTT.

This clone was recorded once. V and J are TRBV29-1 and TRBJ2-1, with TRBD2 matching 8 bases. J lost 0 bases, V lost 7 bases, and 23 bases had no gene match. CDR1 and CDR2 from the germline V gene are SQVTM and ANQGSEA. The CDR3 runs to 20 residues. The CDR3 DNA sequence: TGCAGCGGATCTCTCTTCCCGGGACTAGGCCCCTATAGCTCCTACAATGAGCAGTTCTTC. This gives the protein CSGSLFPGLGPYSSYNEQFF.

This chain joins TRBV19 and TRBJ1-6; D perhaps matches TRBD1 (6 bases). Germline lookup yields CDR1 LNHDA and CDR2 SQIVND (reference sequence). The CDR3 has 15 residues. The V gene lost 3 bases and the J gene lost 7 bases, with 13 bases spanning the gap. The CDR3 protein is CASSIVNRVNSPLHF. CDR3 coding DNA: TGTGCCAGTAGTATCGTGAACAGGGTGAATTCACCCCTCCACTTT.

V usage is TRBV6-5 and J usage is TRBJ1-2; 8 bases align to TRBD1. The CDR3 length is 13 residues. CDR1 MNHEY and CDR2 SVGAGI come from the germline V gene. Germline trimming cut 6 bases from V and 8 bases from J; bases unmatched to any gene: 8. The CDR3 coding sequence is TGTGCCAGCAGAGCAGGACAGGGTGGCGGCTACACCTTC. It yields the protein CASRAGQGGGYTF.

The rearrangement joins TRBV5-6 to TRBJ2-1; tentatively, D is TRBD2 (5 bases). CDR1 is SGHDT and CDR2 is YYEEEE in the germline V gene. The V and J ends lost 3 bases and 0 bases respectively, with 13 bases between them. This CDR3 region has 16 residues. The CDR3 DNA follows: TGTGCCAGCAGCTCGGACGGGGTAAGCTCCTACAATGAGCAGTTCTTC. Protein product: CASSSDGVSSYNEQFF.

This chain uses TRBV6-5 with TRBJ2-7; TRBD2 agrees at 7 bases. The length of the CDR3 is 16 residues. V lost 1 base, J lost 2 bases, and 8 bases stayed unmatched. From germline, CDR1 is MNHEY and CDR2 SVGAGI. CDR3 nucleotide sequence: TGTGCCAGCAGTTACTTCCAGGCAGCGGGGACCTACGAGCAGTACTTC. It specifies CASSYFQAAGTYEQYF.

The chain recombines TRBV7-9 with TRBJ2-7; a weak D match, TRBD2 (5 bases). The CDR3 extends over 16 amino acids. V was clipped by 2 bases and J by 1 base, with 15 bases between them. Germline loops: CDR1 SEHNR, CDR2 FQNEAQ (reference sequence). CDR3 sequence reads: CASSLPLTGKSYEQYF. CDR3 nucleotide sequence: TGTGCCAGCAGCTTACCCCTAACGGGGAAATCCTACGAGCAGTACTTC.

The chain couples TRBV20-1 to TRBJ1-2; unclear D gene. Germline V gene sequence: CDR1 DFQATT, CDR2 SNEGSKA (reference sequence). V was pared by 5 bases and J by 3 bases, with 7 bases between. CDR3 length: 11 residues. For the CDR3, the DNA is TGCAGTGCTCCTCGGGACTATGGCTACACCTTC. As protein: CSAPRDYGYTF.

The chain has TRBV6-5 and TRBJ1-5; 9 bases map to TRBD1. This CDR3 is 15 amino acids long. The V and J ends lost 8 bases and 6 bases, in that order; junction bases with no gene match: 11. CDR1 is MNHEY and CDR2 is SVGAGI in the germline V gene. The CDR3 region is CASSVGQGVGQPQHF. Written as DNA, the CDR3 is TGTGCCAGCTCGGTGGGACAGGGAGTCGGTCAGCCCCAGCATTTT.

V usage is TRBV7-8 and J usage is TRBJ2-5; D ambiguous. The CDR3 contains 16 residues. The germline CDR1 and CDR2 sequences are SGHVS and FQNEAQ. V was pared by 4 bases and J by 4 bases, with 19 bases between. The CDR3 region has the DNA TGTGCCAGCAGCTCCACCTCCCTTCGGTCTGGAGAGACCCAGTACTTC. Its translation: CASSSTSLRSGETQYF.

The chain combines TRBV14 with TRBJ2-4; TRBD1 matches 9 bases. Unmatched junction bases numbered 12, after V lost 10 bases and J lost 2 bases. CDR1 is SGHDN and CDR2 is FVKESK in the germline V gene. The CDR3 contains 16 residues. The CDR3 loop is CAIGEGTGITKNIQYF. The DNA of the CDR3 is TGTGCCATCGGAGAGGGGACAGGGATTACCAAAAACATTCAGTACTTC.

This clone was counted only a few times. One end of the junction is discordant with germline, which a read error may explain. The CDR3 here is CASSPTGYSSPLHF. The CDR3 nucleotides read TGTGCCAGCAGCCCGACAGGGTATAGTTCACCCCTCCACTTT. This chain links TRBV6-6 with TRBJ1-6, with 7 bases matching TRBD1. This CDR3 contains 14 residues. Germline V CDR1 and CDR2: MNHNY, SVGAGI (reference sequence).

The chain couples TRBV30 to TRBJ2-7; possible D gene TRBD2, 6 bases. V lost 3 bases and J lost 6, with 12 bases in between. From germline, CDR1 is GTSNPN and CDR2 SVGIG (reference sequence). The CDR3 runs to 12 residues. The CDR3 spells CAWRARGIEQYF. CDR3 DNA: TGTGCCTGGAGAGCTCGGGGGATCGAGCAGTACTTC.

V and J are TRBV7-2 and TRBJ2-5; perhaps TRBD1 as D (6 bases). Trimming pared 3 bases from V and 5 bases from J, leaving 10 bases between. The CDR3 runs 13 residues. Germline CDR1 SGHTA, CDR2 FQGNSA. CDR3 DNA: TGTGCCAGCAGCTTGGGGGCGGGTGAGACCCAGTACTTC. This gives the protein CASSLGAGETQYF.

The J gene is TRBJ1-2, the V gene TRBV18; tentatively, D is TRBD1 (5 bases). The CDR3 totals 16 residues. Germline CDR1 is KGHSH and CDR2 is LQKENI. The V end was cut by 0 bases, the J end by 0 bases, with 11 bases between. In DNA form, the CDR3 reads TGTGCCAGCTCACCACCGATCGGGGGAGCTAACTATGGCTACACCTTC. This sequence encodes CASSPPIGGANYGYTF.

In the case of this clone: Distinct nucleotide sequences in the sample also encode this CDR3. V is TRBV5-1 and J is TRBJ1-2; TRBD1 is a possible D gene (5 bases). Between the trimmed V and J ends, which lost 0 bases and 2 bases, there was a span of 5 bases. This CDR3 comprises 13 residues. Germline CDR1 and CDR2: SGHRS and YFSETQ. CDR3 sequence reads: CASSLDRNYGYTF. Written as DNA, the CDR3 is TGCGCCAGCAGCTTGGACAGGAACTATGGCTACACCTTC. The full variable domain, in which reference TRBV5-1 and TRBJ1-2 provide the parts outside the CDR3, is KAGVTQTPRYLIKTRGQQVTLSCSPISGHRSVSWYQQTPGQGLQFLFEYFSETQRNKGNFPGRFSGRQFSNSRSEMNVSTLELGDSALYLCASSLDRNYGYTFGSGTRLTVV.

This rearrangement joins TRBV3-1 (or the pseudogene TRBV3-2) to TRBJ2-3; D might be TRBD2 (6 bases). Germline V gene data show CDR1 as LGHDT and CDR2 as YNNKEL (reference sequence). This CDR3 is built from 14 residues. V lost 1 base and J 5 bases, leaving 10 bases between the germline ends. CDR3: CASSQARGRDTQYF. In nucleotides, the CDR3 is TGTGCCAGCAGCCAAGCACGGGGGAGAGATACGCAGTATTTT.

The chain has TRBV3-1 (or the pseudogene TRBV3-2) and TRBJ2-1, with 10 bases that match TRBD1. Germline-derived CDR1 and CDR2 are LGHDT and YNNKEL (reference sequence). The CDR3 has 16 residues. With 4 bases clipped from V and 7 bases from J, the junction kept 10 bases outside the gene matches. The CDR3 is CASSLPPGTGVNEQFF. DNA for the CDR3: TGTGCCAGCAGCCTTCCCCCCGGGACAGGGGTGAATGAGCAGTTCTTC.

The chain combines TRBV5-4 with TRBJ1-6; TRBD1 matches at 10 bases. CDR3 length: 16 amino acids. With V trimmed by 0 bases and J by 6 bases, 3 bases remained unmatched. CDR1 is SGHNT, CDR2 YYREEE, per germline (reference sequence). The CDR3 DNA reads as TGTGCCAGCAGCTTGGGGACAGGGGGTGGTAATTCACCCCTCCACTTT. Translated: CASSLGTGGGNSPLHF.

The chain is built from TRBV19 and TRBJ2-3, with TRBD2 as a possible D gene (5 bases). The CDR3 runs to 13 residues. V lost 6 bases to trimming and J lost 4 bases, with 11 bases between them. The germline CDR1 and CDR2 sequences are LNHDA and SQIVND (reference sequence). The DNA for the CDR3 is TGTGCCAGTAGACCCCTAGCTTCAGATACGCAGTATTTT. Translation gives CASRPLASDTQYF.

This rearrangement joins TRBV19 to TRBJ2-5, with a weak D call TRBD2 (5 bases). The J call is doubtful: the DNA matches TRBJ2-7 better. The CDR3 totals 14 residues. Germline V gives CDR1 LNHDA, CDR2 SQIVND (reference sequence). The CDR3 DNA is TGTGCCAGTAGTATATCTTCACGAGGAGGCGAGCAGTACTTC. Translating gives CASSISSRGGEQYF.

V and J are TRBV30 and TRBJ2-7, with 7 positions matching TRBD1. Germline V gives CDR1 GTSNPN, CDR2 SVGIG (reference sequence). The CDR3 has 12 amino acids. The trim removed 5 bases at V and 3 bases at J, leaving 4 bases unmatched. The CDR3 region is CAWHRGHYEQYF. The CDR3 coding sequence is TGTGCCTGGCACAGGGGCCACTACGAGCAGTACTTC.

The V gene is TRBV6-1, the J gene TRBJ1-1; D might be TRBD1 (5 bases). This CDR3 is 16 amino acids long. With 3 bases removed from V and 7 bases from J, the gap between germline ends came to 21 bases. CDR1 is MNHNS and CDR2 is SASEGT in the germline V gene. The CDR3 reads CASSEPGLAGVGEAFF. The CDR3 DNA follows: TGTGCCAGCAGTGAGCCGGGACTAGCGGGAGTCGGTGAAGCTTTCTTT.

The V call is TRBV3-1 (or the pseudogene TRBV3-2), the J call TRBJ2-5; 7 nucleotides match TRBD2. The germline CDR1 and CDR2 sequences are LGHDT and YNNKEL (reference sequence). CDR3 size: 15 residues. J was trimmed by 4 bases and V by 5 bases; bases with no gene match: 10. CDR3 sequence (DNA): TGTGCCAGCAGCGCCCCGACTAGCTCTCGAGAGACCCAGTACTTC. This gives the protein CASSAPTSSRETQYF.

The chain recombines TRBV18 with TRBJ2-3, with D possibly matching TRBD2 (6 bases). CDR3 length: 19 residues. V was trimmed by 3 bases and J by 0 bases, leaving 22 bases between them. Per germline, CDR1 KGHSH and CDR2 LQKENI. In nucleotides, the CDR3 is TGTGCCAGCTCACCTCGGTTGACTAGATACTATTCTAGCACAGATACGCAGTATTTT. Protein product: CASSPRLTRYYSSTDTQYF. Filled out from reference TRBV18 and TRBJ2-3, the complete variable domain reads NAGVMQNPRHLVRRRGQEARLRCSPMKGHSHVYWYRQLPEEGLKFMVYLQKENIIDESGMPKERFSAEFPKEGPSILRIQQVVRGDSAAYFCASSPRLTRYYSSTDTQYFGPGTRLTVL.

The chain uses TRBV11-2 and TRBJ2-7; 7 nucleotides agree with TRBD2. Germline CDR1 SGHAT, CDR2 FQNNGV. The CDR3 spans 15 residues. Trimming removed 7 bases from V and 0 bases from J; junction bases left unmatched: 9. The CDR3 sequence: CASTSSGASSYEQYF. In DNA, the CDR3 is TGTGCCAGCACCTCCAGCGGGGCAAGCTCCTACGAGCAGTACTTC.

The J gene is TRBJ2-1, the V gene TRBV13; TRBD2 aligns across 12 bases. There are 15 residues in the CDR3. The V segment lost 6 bases and the J segment 16 bases; nucleotides outside the gene matches: 16. CDR1 and CDR2 from the germline V gene are PRHDT and FYEKMQ (reference sequence). The DNA of the CDR3 is TGTGCCAGCAGTCACTCGTCTAGCGGGAGGGCCAGGTCCTTCTTC. Protein product: CASSHSSSGRARSFF.

V gene TRBV9 combines with J gene TRBJ1-3; 8 positions match TRBD1. CDR3 size: 16 residues. Trimming took 3 bases from V and 5 from J; bases not matched to a gene: 10. From germline, CDR1 is SGDLS and CDR2 YYNGEE. CDR3 sequence reads: CASSAKVGQGRNTIYF. DNA for the CDR3: TGTGCCAGCAGCGCCAAAGTCGGACAGGGTCGAAACACCATATATTTT.

The chain combines TRBV18 with TRBJ2-2, with a possible D match to TRBD1 (6 bases). V was pared by 3 bases and J by 2 bases, with 10 bases between. The CDR3 length is 15 residues. The germline V gene has CDR1 KGHSH and CDR2 LQKENI. The CDR3: CASSPQGINTGELFF. The CDR3 bases are TGTGCCAGCTCACCCCAGGGGATAAACACCGGGGAGCTGTTTTTT.

The chain employs TRBV5-1 and TRBJ2-1; maybe TRBD2 (6 bases). Germline V lookup: CDR1 SGHRS, CDR2 YFSETQ. The CDR3 consists of 12 residues. Trimming shortened V by 5 bases and J by 3 bases, and 6 bases separated the two germline ends. The CDR3 protein is CASRGGYNEQFF. The CDR3 DNA reads TGCGCCAGCAGGGGGGGCTACAATGAGCAGTTCTTC.

This chain joins TRBV5-1 and TRBJ1-4; 7 bases map to TRBD1. The V segment lost 2 bases and the J segment 4 bases; nucleotides outside the gene matches: 5. The CDR3 extends over 15 amino acids. CDR1 SGHRS and CDR2 YFSETQ come from the germline V gene. Written as DNA, the CDR3 is TGCGCCAGCAGCTTCGGAGGGGGCGGTAATGAAAAACTGTTTTTT. Its protein is CASSFGGGGNEKLFF.